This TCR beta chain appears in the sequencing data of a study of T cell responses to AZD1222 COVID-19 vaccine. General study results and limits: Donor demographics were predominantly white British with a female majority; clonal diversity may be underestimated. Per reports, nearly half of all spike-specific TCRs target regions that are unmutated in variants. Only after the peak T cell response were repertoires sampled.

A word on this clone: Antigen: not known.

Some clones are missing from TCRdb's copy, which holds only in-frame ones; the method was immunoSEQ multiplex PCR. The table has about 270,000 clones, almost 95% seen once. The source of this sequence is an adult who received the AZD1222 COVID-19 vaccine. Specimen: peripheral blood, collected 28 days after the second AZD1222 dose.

The CDR3 DNA reads TGCGCCAGCAGCTTGACAGGGATCTATGGCTACACCTTC. It encodes CASSLTGIYGYTF. The V gene is TRBV5-1, the J gene TRBJ1-2; a weak D match, TRBD1 (6 bases). There are 13 residues in the CDR3. The V end was cut by 1 base, the J end by 4 bases, with 8 bases between. Germline V lookup: CDR1 SGHRS, CDR2 YFSETQ.